This T cell receptor beta chain was sequenced during a study of control samples from healthy donors and cancer patients (dated by TCRdb to about 2020). The germline V gene gives CDR1 as SQVTM and CDR2 as ANQGSEA. Clipping removes 7 bases from V and 15 bases from J, with 2 as the unmatched junction base count. The CDR3 numbers 8 residues from cysteine through phenylalanine. This entry keeps only the CDR3 DNA: 24 bases, framed from base 1. Concerning this clone itself: This receptor's antigen is unknown. Within one base of it there is no much larger clone, and no base qualities were kept.

Receptors were amplified or captured by the immunoSEQ multiplex PCR assay. TCRdb retrieved this table from immuneACCESS and kept in-frame rearrangements only. Not all clones are present; in checked studies, unresolved V genes account for under half, and no reason is known for the remainder. The table for this sample lists about 75,000 clones; around 95% of them were counted only once. Jointly, the top ten make up 6.2% of the sample. This receptor was taken from a woman aged 35 to 49 in good health. Rearrangement joined TRBV29-1 to TRBJ2-1, with TRBD2 matching 8 junction bases. Sequencing input: blood. CDR3 loop: CSAGGAFF. The DNA sequence is as follows: TGCAGCGCCGGGGGGGCGTTCTTC.